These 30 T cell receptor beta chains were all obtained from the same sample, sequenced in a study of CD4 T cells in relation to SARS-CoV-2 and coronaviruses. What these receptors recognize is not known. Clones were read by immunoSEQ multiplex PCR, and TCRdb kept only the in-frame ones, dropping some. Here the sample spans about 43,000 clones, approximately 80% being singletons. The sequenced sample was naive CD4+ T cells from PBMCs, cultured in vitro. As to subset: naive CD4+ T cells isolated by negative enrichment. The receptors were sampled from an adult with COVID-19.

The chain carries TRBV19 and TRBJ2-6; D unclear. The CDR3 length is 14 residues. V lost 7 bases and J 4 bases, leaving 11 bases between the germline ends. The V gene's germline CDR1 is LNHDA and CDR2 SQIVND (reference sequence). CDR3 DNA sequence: TGTGCCAGTAAGCCCGGATCCGGGGCCAACGTCCTGACTTTC. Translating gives CASKPGSGANVLTF.

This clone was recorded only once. The CDR3: CASSRTQGWDNEQFF. For the CDR3, the DNA is TGTGCCAGCAGCCGGACTCAGGGATGGGACAATGAGCAGTTCTTC. This chain joins TRBV16 and TRBJ2-1; tentatively, D is TRBD1 or TRBD2 (5 bases each). The germline gives CDR1 KGHSY, CDR2 FQNENV. This CDR3 comprises 15 residues. The V gene lost 4 bases and the J gene lost 5 bases, with 15 bases spanning the gap.

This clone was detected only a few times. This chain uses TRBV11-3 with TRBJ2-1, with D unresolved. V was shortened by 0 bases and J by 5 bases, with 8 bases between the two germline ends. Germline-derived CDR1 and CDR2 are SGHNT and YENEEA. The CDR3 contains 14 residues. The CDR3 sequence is CASSLDRTDNEQFF. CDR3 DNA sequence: TGTGCCAGCAGCTTAGACCGCACAGACAATGAGCAGTTCTTC.

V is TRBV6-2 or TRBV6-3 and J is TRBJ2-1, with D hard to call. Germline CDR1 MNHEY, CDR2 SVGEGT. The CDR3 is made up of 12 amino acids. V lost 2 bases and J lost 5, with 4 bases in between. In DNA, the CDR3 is TGTGCCAGCAGTTACGGGAACAATGAGCAGTTCTTC. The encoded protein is CASSYGNNEQFF.

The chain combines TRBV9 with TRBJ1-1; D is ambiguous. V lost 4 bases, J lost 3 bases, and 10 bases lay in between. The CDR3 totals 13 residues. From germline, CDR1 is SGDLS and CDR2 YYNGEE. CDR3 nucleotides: TGTGCCAGCAGCCCCGAGGGTTACACTGAAGCTTTCTTT. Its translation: CASSPEGYTEAFF. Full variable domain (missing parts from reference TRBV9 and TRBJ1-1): DSGVTQTPKHLITATGQRVTLRCSPRSGDLSVYWYQQSLDQGLQFLIQYYNGEERAKGNILERFSAQQFPDLHSELNLSSLELGDSALYFCASSPEGYTEAFFGQGTRLTVV.

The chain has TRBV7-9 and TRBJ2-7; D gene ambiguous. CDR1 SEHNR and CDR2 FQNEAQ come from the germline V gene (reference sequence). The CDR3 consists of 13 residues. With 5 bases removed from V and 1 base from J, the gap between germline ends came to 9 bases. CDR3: CASSPPGSYEQYF. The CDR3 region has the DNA TGTGCCAGCAGCCCCCCTGGGTCCTACGAGCAGTACTTC.

The CDR3 spells CASSETSTGELFF. DNA of the CDR3: TGTGCCAGCAGTGAGACTAGCACCGGGGAGCTGTTTTTT. The chain has TRBV6-4 and TRBJ2-2, with D possibly TRBD2 on 6 matching bases. CDR1 is MRHNA, CDR2 SNTAGT, per germline. V lost 3 bases and J 4 bases, leaving 6 bases between the germline ends. The CDR3 covers 13 residues.

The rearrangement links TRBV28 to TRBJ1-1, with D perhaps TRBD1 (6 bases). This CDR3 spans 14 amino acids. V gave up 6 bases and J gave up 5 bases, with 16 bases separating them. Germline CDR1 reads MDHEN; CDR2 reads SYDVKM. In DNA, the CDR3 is TGTGCCAGCAGGGTGCAGGGAAGGGGGACTGAAGCTTTCTTT. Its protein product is CASRVQGRGTEAFF.

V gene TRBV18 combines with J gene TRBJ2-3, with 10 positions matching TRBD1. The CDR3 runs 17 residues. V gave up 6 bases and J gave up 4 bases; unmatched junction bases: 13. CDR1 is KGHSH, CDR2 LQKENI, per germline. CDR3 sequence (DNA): TGTGCCAGCTCGCCGGCCCGGGACAGGGGTTTTGCAGATACGCAGTATTTT. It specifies CASSPARDRGFADTQYF.

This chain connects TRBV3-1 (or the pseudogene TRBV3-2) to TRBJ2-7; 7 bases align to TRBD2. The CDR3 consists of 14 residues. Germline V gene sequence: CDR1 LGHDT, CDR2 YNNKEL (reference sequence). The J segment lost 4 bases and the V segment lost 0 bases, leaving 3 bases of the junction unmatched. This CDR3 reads CASSQEGGSYEQYF. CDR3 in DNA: TGTGCCAGCAGCCAAGAGGGCGGGAGTTACGAGCAGTACTTC.

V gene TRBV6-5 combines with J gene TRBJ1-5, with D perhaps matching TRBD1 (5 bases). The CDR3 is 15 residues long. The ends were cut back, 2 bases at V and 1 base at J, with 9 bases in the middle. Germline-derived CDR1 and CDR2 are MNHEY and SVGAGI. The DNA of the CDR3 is TGTGCCAGCAGTTACGGCCAGGGCAGCAATCAGCCCCAGCATTTT. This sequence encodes CASSYGQGSNQPQHF.

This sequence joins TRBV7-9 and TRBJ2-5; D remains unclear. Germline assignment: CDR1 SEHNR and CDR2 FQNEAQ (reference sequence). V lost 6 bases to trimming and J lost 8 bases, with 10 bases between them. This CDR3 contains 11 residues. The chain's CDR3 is CASRSLGTQYF. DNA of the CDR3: TGTGCCAGCAGATCCCTTGGAACCCAGTACTTC.

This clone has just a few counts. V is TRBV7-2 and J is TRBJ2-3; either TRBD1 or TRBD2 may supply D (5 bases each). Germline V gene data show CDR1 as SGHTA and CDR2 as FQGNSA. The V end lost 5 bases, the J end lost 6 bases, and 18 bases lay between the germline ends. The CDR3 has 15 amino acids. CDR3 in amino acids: CASSPVLAREDTQYF. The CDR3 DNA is TGTGCCAGCAGCCCCGTCCTGGCCAGGGAGGATACGCAGTATTTT. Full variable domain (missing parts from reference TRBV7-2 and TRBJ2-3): GAGVSQSPSNKVTEKGKDVELRCDPISGHTALYWYRQSLGQGLEFLIYFQGNSAPDKSGLPSDRFSAERTGGSVSTLTIQRTQQEDSAVYLCASSPVLAREDTQYFGPGTRLTVL.

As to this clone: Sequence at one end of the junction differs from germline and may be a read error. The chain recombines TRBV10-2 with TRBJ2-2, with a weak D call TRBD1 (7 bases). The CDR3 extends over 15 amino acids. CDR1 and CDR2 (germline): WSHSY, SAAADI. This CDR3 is CAGRGATANTGELFF. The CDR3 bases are TGCGCCGGCAGGGGGGCGACCGCGAACACCGGGGAGCTGTTTTTT.

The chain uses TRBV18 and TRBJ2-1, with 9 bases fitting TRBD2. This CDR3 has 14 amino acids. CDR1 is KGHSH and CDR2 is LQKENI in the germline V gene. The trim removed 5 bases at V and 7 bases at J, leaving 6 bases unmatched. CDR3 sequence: CASSGQREVNEQFF. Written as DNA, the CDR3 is TGTGCCAGCTCAGGCCAGCGGGAGGTGAATGAGCAGTTCTTC.

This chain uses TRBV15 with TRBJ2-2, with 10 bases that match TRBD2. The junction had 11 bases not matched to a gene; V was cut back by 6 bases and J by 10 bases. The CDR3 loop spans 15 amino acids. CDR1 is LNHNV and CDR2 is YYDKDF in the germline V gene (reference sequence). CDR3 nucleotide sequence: TGTGCCACCAGAGGTCTAGCGGGAGCGTTTGAGGAGCTGTTTTTT. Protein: CATRGLAGAFEELFF.

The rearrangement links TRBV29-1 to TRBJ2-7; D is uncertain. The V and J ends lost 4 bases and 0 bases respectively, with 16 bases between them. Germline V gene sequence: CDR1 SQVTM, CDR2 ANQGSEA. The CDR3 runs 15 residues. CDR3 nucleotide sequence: TGCAGCGTTGTTCTCCTCAGCCGAAGCTCCTACGAGCAGTACTTC. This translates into CSVVLLSRSSYEQYF.

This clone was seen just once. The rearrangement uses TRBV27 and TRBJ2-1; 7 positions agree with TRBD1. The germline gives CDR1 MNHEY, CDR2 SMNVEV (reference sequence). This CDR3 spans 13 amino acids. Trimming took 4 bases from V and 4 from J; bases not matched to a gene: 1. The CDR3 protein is CASSWDRYNEQFF. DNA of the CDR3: TGTGCCAGCAGTTGGGACAGATACAATGAGCAGTTCTTC.

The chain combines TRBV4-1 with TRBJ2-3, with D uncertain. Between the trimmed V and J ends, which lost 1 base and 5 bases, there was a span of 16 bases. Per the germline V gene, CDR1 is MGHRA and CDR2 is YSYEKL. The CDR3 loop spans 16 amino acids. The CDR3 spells CASSQGGSLPGDTQYF. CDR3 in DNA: TGCGCCAGCAGCCAAGGCGGTAGTCTACCCGGAGATACGCAGTATTTT.

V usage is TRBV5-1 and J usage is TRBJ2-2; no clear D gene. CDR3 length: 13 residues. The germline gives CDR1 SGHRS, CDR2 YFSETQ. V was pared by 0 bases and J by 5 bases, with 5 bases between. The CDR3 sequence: CASSLEGTGELFF. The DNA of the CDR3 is TGCGCCAGCAGCTTGGAGGGTACCGGGGAGCTGTTTTTT.

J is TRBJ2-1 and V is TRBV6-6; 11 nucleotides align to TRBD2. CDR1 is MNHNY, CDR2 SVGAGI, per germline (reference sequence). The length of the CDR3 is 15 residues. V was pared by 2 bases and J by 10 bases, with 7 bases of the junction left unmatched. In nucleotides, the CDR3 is TGTGCCAGCAGTTACGGTAGCGGGAGGGCCAGGGAGCAGTTCTTC. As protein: CASSYGSGRAREQFF.

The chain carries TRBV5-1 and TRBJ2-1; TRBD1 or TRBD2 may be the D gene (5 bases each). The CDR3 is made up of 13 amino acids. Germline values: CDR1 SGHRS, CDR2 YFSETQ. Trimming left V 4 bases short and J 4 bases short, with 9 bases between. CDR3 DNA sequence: TGCGCCAGCAGCCCAGGGAGTTACAATGAGCAGTTCTTC. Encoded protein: CASSPGSYNEQFF.

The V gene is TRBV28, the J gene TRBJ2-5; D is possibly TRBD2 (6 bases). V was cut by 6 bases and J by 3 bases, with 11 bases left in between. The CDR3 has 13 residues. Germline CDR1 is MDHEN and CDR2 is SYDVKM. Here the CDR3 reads CASRGSGEETQYF. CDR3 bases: TGTGCCAGCAGGGGGTCGGGGGAAGAGACCCAGTACTTC.

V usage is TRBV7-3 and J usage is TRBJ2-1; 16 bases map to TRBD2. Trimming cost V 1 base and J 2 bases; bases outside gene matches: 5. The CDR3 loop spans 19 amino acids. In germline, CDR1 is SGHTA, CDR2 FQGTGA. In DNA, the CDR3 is TGTGCCAGCAGCTTAAGGGGGACTAGCGGGGGGGTAACCTACAATGAGCAGTTCTTC. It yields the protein CASSLRGTSGGVTYNEQFF.

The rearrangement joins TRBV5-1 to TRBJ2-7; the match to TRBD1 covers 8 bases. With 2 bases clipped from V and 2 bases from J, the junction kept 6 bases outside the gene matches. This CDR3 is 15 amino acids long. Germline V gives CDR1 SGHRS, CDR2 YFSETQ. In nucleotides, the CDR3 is TGCGCCAGCAGCTTCTTCACAGGGGGTACCTACGAGCAGTACTTC. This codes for CASSFFTGGTYEQYF.

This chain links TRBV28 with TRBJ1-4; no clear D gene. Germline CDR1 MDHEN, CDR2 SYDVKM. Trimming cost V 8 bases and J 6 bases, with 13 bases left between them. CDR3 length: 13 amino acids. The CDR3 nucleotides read TGTGCCAGCGCTATAGGGTGGGATGAAAAACTGTTTTTT. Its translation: CASAIGWDEKLFF. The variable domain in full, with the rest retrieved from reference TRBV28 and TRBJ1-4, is DVKVTQSSRYLVKRTGEKVFLECVQDMDHENMFWYRQDPGLGLRLIYFSYDVKMKEKGDIPEGYSVSREKKERFSLILESASTNQTSMYLCASAIGWDEKLFFGSGTQLSVL.

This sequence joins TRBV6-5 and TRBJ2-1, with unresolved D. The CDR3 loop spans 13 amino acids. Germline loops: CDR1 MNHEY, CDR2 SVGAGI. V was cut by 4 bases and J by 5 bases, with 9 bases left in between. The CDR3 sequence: CASSSQSHNEQFF. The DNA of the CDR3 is TGTGCCAGCAGTTCGCAATCGCACAATGAGCAGTTCTTC.

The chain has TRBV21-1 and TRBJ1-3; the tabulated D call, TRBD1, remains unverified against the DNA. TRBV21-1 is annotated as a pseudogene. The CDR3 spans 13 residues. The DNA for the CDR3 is TGTGCCAGATCAGGGGATTCTGGAAACACCATATATTTT. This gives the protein CARSGDSGNTIYF.

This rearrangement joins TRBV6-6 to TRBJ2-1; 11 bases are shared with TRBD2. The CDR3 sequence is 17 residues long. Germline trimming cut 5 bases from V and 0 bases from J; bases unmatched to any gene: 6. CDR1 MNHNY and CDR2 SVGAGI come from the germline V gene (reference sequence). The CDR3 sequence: CASSQGLAELSYNEQFF. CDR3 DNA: TGTGCCAGCAGTCAGGGACTAGCGGAGCTCTCCTACAATGAGCAGTTCTTC.

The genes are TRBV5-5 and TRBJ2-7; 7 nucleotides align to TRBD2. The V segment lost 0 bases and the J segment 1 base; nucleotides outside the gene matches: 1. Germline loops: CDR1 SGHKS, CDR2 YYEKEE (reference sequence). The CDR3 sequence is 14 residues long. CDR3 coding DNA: TGTGCCAGCAGCTTGGCTAGCGGATCCTACGAGCAGTACTTC. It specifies CASSLASGSYEQYF.